This T cell receptor (beta chain) was captured in a study of blood T cell repertoires in COVID-19. Looking at the study overall: The United States, Italy and Spain provided the acute and convalescent COVID-19 samples. The analysed material was cDNA or gDNA that came from T cells, B-cell-depleted T cells, or PBMCs.

Authors' data handling: How many nucleated cells were present was estimated from reference gene primer amplification. Sequencing used immunoSEQ multiplex PCR; TCRdb keeps in-frame clones, though not all of them. The DNA gave D and trimming, while V, J and clone size come from that table. Of fewer than 500,000 clones detected, about 89% appear once; the ten largest clones hold 4% to 5.5%. The V and J ends lost 3 bases and 2 bases, in that order; junction bases with no gene match: 3. The CDR3 has 14 amino acids. In germline, CDR1 is MDHEN, CDR2 SYDVKM. This rearrangement joins TRBV28 to TRBJ2-7; 8 positions match TRBD1. Sample: peripheral blood. This clonotype was obtained from a woman aged 25 to 39 with acute or convalescent COVID-19. CDR3 nucleotides: TGTGCCAGCAGTTTGGTGACAGGGGCCTACGAGCAGTACTTC. Protein sequence: CASSLVTGAYEQYF.